The rows below give T cell receptor beta chains drawn from one sample of a study of lymphopenia after photon versus proton radiotherapy. Profiled with immunoSEQ multiplex PCR; TCRdb holds only in-frame clones, not every one. Of about 68,000 clones listed, roughly 91% were seen once; the top ten hold approximately 2.9%. This material consisted of peripheral blood, taken from a patient treated with photon-based radiotherapy. These receptors were taken from a woman in her sixties or seventies with pancreatic cancer. Each CDR3 is given with its conserved first and last residue. The D gene is left open where the match is weak. Size tells how often a clone was seen (once, few, many) or the class of an expanded clone, and some rows leave it out.

>NA|TRBD1|TRBJ2-1|TRBV7-2
TGTGCCAGCAGCCTCCGGCACAGGGGTTACAATGAGCAGTTCTTC
CASSLRHRGYNEQFF
>NA|TRBD2|TRBJ2-1|TRBV4-2
TGTGCCAGCAGCCAACTAGCGGGGGGAAATGAGCAGTTCTTC
CASSQLAGGNEQFF
>NA|NA|TRBJ2-3|TRBV5-1
TGCGCCAGCAGCTTGGTGGGGACCCGAGATTTCGAGGATACGCAGTATTTT
CASSLVGTRDFEDTQYF
>NA|NA|TRBJ2-3|TRBV9
TGTGCCAGCAGCGTCTACGACAGAACCACAGATACGCAGTATTTT
CASSVYDRTTDTQYF
>NA|NA|TRBJ2-2|TRBV25-1
TGTGCCAGCAGTGAATACGGGTGGAGTCACACCGGGGAGCTGTTTTTT
CASSEYGWSHTGELFF
>once|NA|TRBJ1-1|TRBV28
TGTGCCAGCAGGGGGATGAACACTGAAGCTTTCTTT
CASRGMNTEAFF
>NA|NA|TRBJ2-7|TRBV15
TGTGCCACCAGCAGAGACCTCCAGGGGGAGCAGTACTTC
CATSRDLQGEQYF
>NA|NA|TRBJ1-2|TRBV6-1
TGTGCCAGCAGTGAAAGCCCGGCGGGGGCTGATAGCTACACCTTC
CASSESPAGADSYTF
>NA|NA|TRBJ2-5|TRBV2
TGTGCCAGCAGTCCCGAGAGGGGGGGTGGTCAGACCCAGTACTTC
CASSPERGGGQTQYF
>NA|NA|TRBJ1-2|TRBV6-1
TGTGCCAGCAGTGAACTTGGACAGCGGTATGGCTACACCTTC
CASSELGQRYGYTF
>NA|TRBD1|TRBJ1-3|TRBV27
TGTGCCAGCAGCTCAACAGGGGGATCTGGAAACACCATATATTTT
CASSSTGGSGNTIYF
>NA|NA|TRBJ2-1|TRBV10-3
TGTGCCATCAATAGCGCGAACAATGAGCAGTTCTTC
CAINSANNEQFF
>few|NA|TRBJ2-5|TRBV11-1
TGTGCCAGCAGCTTACGCGCAGGACGAAGACAAGAGACCCAGTACTTC
CASSLRAGRRQETQYF
>NA|NA|TRBJ1-2|TRBV7-9
TGTGCCAGCAGCTTATCGGACCGCAGCTATGGCTACACCTTC
CASSLSDRSYGYTF
>NA|NA|TRBJ2-2|TRBV5-1
TGCGCCAGCAGCCCCGGGGGTTCGAACACCGGGGAGCTGTTTTTT
CASSPGGSNTGELFF
>NA|NA|TRBJ1-4|TRBV27
TGTGCCAGCAGCAGCCCCCGGGGGCCGAATGAAAAACTGTTTTTT
CASSSPRGPNEKLFF
>NA|NA|TRBJ2-5|TRBV19
TGTGCCAGTAGTATAGACCCGGGTGGAGAGACCCAGTACTTC
CASSIDPGGETQYF
>NA|NA|TRBJ1-5|TRBV23-1
TGCGCCAGCAGTCAATCGAATACCAGGGGTTATAGCAATCAGCCCCAGCATTTT
CASSQSNTRGYSNQPQHF
>NA|NA|TRBJ2-1|TRBV18
TGTGCCAGCTCACCATTGGGGAAATCCTACAATGAGCAGTTCTTC
CASSPLGKSYNEQFF
>NA|NA|TRBJ2-7|TRBV7-6
TGTGCCAGCAGCTTAGAACGGGCGTCGAACGAGCAGTACTTC
CASSLERASNEQYF
>NA|NA|TRBJ2-3|TRBV7-9
TGTGCCAGCAGCTTAGAAGCAGATACGCAGTATTTT
CASSLEADTQYF
>NA|NA|TRBJ2-1|TRBV19
TGTGCCAGTAGTAAAGCGGCGTCCTACAATGAGCAGTTCTTC
CASSKAASYNEQFF
>NA|NA|TRBJ2-3|TRBV5-5
TGTGCCAGCAGCTTGCAGTCCACCGCTAGCACAGATACGCAGTATTTT
CASSLQSTASTDTQYF
>NA|TRBD2|TRBJ2-7|TRBV7-3
TGTGCCAGCAGGACTATAGCGGGAGGGACACACTCCTACGAGCAGTACTTC
CASRTIAGGTHSYEQYF
>NA|NA|TRBJ2-6|TRBV19
TGTGCCAGTAGCTCGACTCTCCGGGACTACGTCCTGACTTTC
CASSSTLRDYVLTF
>NA|TRBD2|TRBJ2-7|TRBV30
TGTGCCGGACGGACTAGCGGGGACCCTAGATACGAGCAGTACTTC
CAGRTSGDPRYEQYF
>NA|NA|TRBJ1-5|TRBV29-1
TGCAGCGTTGAAGAGGCGGGGGGGCAGCCCCAGCATTTT
CSVEEAGGQPQHF
>NA|NA|TRBJ2-7|TRBV19
TGTGCCAGTAGCCAGAGCTCCTACGAGCAGTACTTC
CASSQSSYEQYF
>NA|TRBD1|TRBJ1-2|TRBV28
TGTGCCAGCACCATAGGGACAGGGGGGTTTGGCTACACCTTC
CASTIGTGGFGYTF
>NA|NA|TRBJ2-1|TRBV5-4
TGTGCCAGCAGCCTCTCCCGGGCCTTATACAATGAGCAGTTCTTC
CASSLSRALYNEQFF
>NA|TRBD2|TRBJ2-5|TRBV11-2
TGTGCCAGCAGTACGGGAGGAGGATTAAGCGGGGAGACCCAGTACTTC
CASSTGGGLSGETQYF
>NA|TRBD1|TRBJ1-2|TRBV2
TGTGCCAGCAGTGATTTTAAGACAGGGATAAACTATGGCTACACCTTC
CASSDFKTGINYGYTF
>NA|TRBD1|TRBJ2-7|TRBV28
TGTGCCAGCAGTTTAGGTTCAGGGGGTGGGCAGTACTTC
CASSLGSGGGQYF
>NA|NA|TRBJ2-7|TRBV6-5
TGTGCCAGCAGCGAACGGGAGAAGCTCTACGAGCAGTACTTC
CASSEREKLYEQYF
>NA|TRBD2|TRBJ2-7|TRBV5-4
TGTGCCAGCAGCTTGGTGGGGACTAGCGGGAGGTACGAGCAGTACTTC
CASSLVGTSGRYEQYF
>NA|NA|TRBJ2-3|TRBV30
TGTGCCTGGAGGGGAGACGGTACGCAGTATTTT
CAWRGDGTQYF
>NA|NA|TRBJ1-3|TRBV5-5
TGTGCCAGCAGCTTGGGAGCGGGAAACTCTGGAAACACCATATATTTT
CASSLGAGNSGNTIYF
>NA|TRBD1|TRBJ2-7|TRBV12-5
TGTGCTAGTGGTTTGGGGACAGGGATAAGGGAGCAGTACTTC
CASGLGTGIREQYF
>NA|TRBD1|TRBJ1-5|TRBV28
TGTGCCAGCAGTCTGGGGACAGGATATCAGCCCCAGCATTTT
CASSLGTGYQPQHF
>NA|TRBD2|TRBJ2-7|TRBV28
TGTGCCAGCAGTTTATGGGGACTAGCGGGAGTTGCCGAGCAGTACTTC
CASSLWGLAGVAEQYF
>NA|NA|TRBJ1-1|TRBV2
TGTGCCAGCTGTGTGCAGGCCCTAATGAACACTGAAGCTTTCTTT
CASCVQALMNTEAFF
>NA|NA|TRBJ1-5|TRBV6-1
TGTGCCAGCAGAGGCACAGGGAACAATCAGCCCCAGCATTTT
CASRGTGNNQPQHF
>once|TRBD2|TRBJ2-3|TRBV7-2
TGTGCCAGCAGCAGACCTAGCGGGCAAGTTGATACGCAGTATTTT
CASSRPSGQVDTQYF
>NA|TRBD1|TRBJ2-7|TRBV6-5
TGTGCCAGCAGGTCTGCCGGGACAGGCCCCTACGAGCAGTACTTC
CASRSAGTGPYEQYF
>once|TRBD2|TRBJ2-7|TRBV7-2
TGTGCCAGCAGCGCGACTAGCGTGGGTGAGCAGTACTTC
CASSATSVGEQYF
>NA|NA|TRBJ1-1|TRBV4-1
TGCGCCAGCAGCCAAGGTCCAACAGGTCTAGCTTTCTTT
CASSQGPTGLAFF
>NA|NA|TRBJ2-1|TRBV29-1
TGCAGCGTTCTTCCATTTTGGGACAATGAGCAGTTCTTC
CSVLPFWDNEQFF
>once|TRBD1|TRBJ1-5|TRBV18
TGTGCCAGCTCACTCTCAGGGGGTCGAAATCAGCCCCAGCATTTT
CASSLSGGRNQPQHF
>NA|NA|TRBJ2-1|TRBV4-3
TGCGCCAGCAGCCAAGAGGATACCCGGACTGAGCAGTTCTTC
CASSQEDTRTEQFF
>NA|NA|TRBJ2-3|TRBV19
TGTGCCAGTAGTATTGCCGGCACAGATACGCAGTATTTT
CASSIAGTDTQYF
>once|TRBD1|TRBJ1-4|TRBV18
TGTGCCAGCTCACCACCGGGACAGGGGAATGAAAAACTGTTTTTT
CASSPPGQGNEKLFF
>NA|TRBD1|TRBJ1-1|TRBV9
TGTGCCAGCAGCGTAGGGACAGGGGGCGCAGGCACTGAAGCTTTCTTT
CASSVGTGGAGTEAFF
>NA|TRBD1|TRBJ2-5|TRBV5-1
TGCGCCAGTAGTCGGACAGGGGAAGAGACCCAGTACTTC
CASSRTGEETQYF
>NA|NA|TRBJ2-1|TRBV30
TGTGCCTGGAGTCTTGCGGGACAGCCTTACAATGAGCAGTTCTTC
CAWSLAGQPYNEQFF
>NA|NA|TRBJ2-5|TRBV18
TGTGCCAGCTCACCTGCCAGGGAGGAGACCCAGTACTTC
CASSPAREETQYF
>NA|NA|TRBJ2-1|TRBV7-3
TGTGCCAGCAGCTTAGCCCCACAATTCCCCAGTTACAATGAGCAGTTCTTC
CASSLAPQFPSYNEQFF
>NA|NA|TRBJ2-1|TRBV18
TGTGCCAGCTCACCAGCTGCTGGCACTAACAATGAGCAGTTCTTC
CASSPAAGTNNEQFF
>NA|NA|TRBJ1-1|TRBV4-1
TGCGCCAGCAGAGAAGGGGGCACTGAAGCTTTCTTT
CASREGGTEAFF
>NA|NA|TRBJ2-5|TRBV7-2
TGTGCCAGCAGCGGACGGCAAGAGACCCAGTACTTC
CASSGRQETQYF